Described below is a single T cell receptor beta chain sequence and its context. The investigators amplified TCR beta CDR3 regions from RNA transcripts. The TCR CDR3 first-round RT-PCR relied on the HTBI primer set. TCRdb fed the multiplex PCR reads into MiXCR, producing one record per CDR3 protein. The table records under 650,000 distinct CDR3 sequences, roughly 16% of them present only once. These data come from a study of T cells in Graves' hyperthyroidism and ophthalmopathy. CDR1 is DFQATT, CDR2 SNEGSKA, per germline (reference sequence). V was shortened by 0 bases and J by 4 bases, with 13 bases between the two germline ends. The CDR3 spans 15 residues. Stable Graves' hyperthyroidism meant no ophthalmopathy progression within 18 months.

The source material was blood. The TCR comes from a woman in her 30s with Graves' hyperthyroidism. The chain employs TRBV20-1 and TRBJ2-4; D is undetermined. DNA of the CDR3: TGCAGTGCTAGAGAAACAATAGGCCAGAAAAACATTCAGTACTTC. It specifies CSARETIGQKNIQYF.